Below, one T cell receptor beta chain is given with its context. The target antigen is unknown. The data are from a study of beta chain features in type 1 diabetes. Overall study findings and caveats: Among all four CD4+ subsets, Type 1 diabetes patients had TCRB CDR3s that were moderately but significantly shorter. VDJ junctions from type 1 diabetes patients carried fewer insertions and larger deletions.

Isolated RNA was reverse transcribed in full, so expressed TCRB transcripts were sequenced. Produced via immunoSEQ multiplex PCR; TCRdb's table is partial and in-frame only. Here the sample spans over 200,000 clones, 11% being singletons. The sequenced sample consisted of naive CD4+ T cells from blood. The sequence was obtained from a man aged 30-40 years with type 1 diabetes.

CDR3 coding DNA: TGTGCCAGCAGCGTGCCGGGACAGGGGTACAATGAGCAGTTCTTC. This gives the protein CASSVPGQGYNEQFF. This chain links TRBV5-4 with TRBJ2-1; TRBD1 matches at 10 bases. This CDR3 has 15 amino acids. Germline-derived CDR1 and CDR2 are SGHNT and YYREEE (reference sequence). With V trimmed by 4 bases and J by 4 bases, 5 bases remained unmatched.